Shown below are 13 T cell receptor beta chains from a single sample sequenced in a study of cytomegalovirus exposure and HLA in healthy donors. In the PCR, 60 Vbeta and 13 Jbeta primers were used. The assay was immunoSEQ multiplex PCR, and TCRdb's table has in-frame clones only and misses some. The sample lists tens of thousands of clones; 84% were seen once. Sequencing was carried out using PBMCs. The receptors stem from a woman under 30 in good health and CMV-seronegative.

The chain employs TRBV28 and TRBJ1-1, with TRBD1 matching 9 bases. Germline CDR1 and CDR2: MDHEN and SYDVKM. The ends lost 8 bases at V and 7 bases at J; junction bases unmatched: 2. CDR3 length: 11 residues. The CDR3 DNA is TGTGCCAGCCGACAGGGGGGTGAAGCTTTCTTT. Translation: CASRQGGEAFF.

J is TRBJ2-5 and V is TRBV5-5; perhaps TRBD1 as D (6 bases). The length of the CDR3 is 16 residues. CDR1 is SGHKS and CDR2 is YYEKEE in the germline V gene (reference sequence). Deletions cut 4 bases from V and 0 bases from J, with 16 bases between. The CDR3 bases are TGTGCCAGCAGCCCCCGAGGGACAAAGTACCAAGAGACCCAGTACTTC. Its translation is CASSPRGTKYQETQYF.

Here the CDR3 reads CASSLARGTISYNSPLHF. CDR3 coding DNA: TGTGCCAGCAGCTTAGCGCGGGGCACCATCTCCTATAATTCACCCCTCCACTTT. The gene calls are TRBV7-2 and TRBJ1-6, with a weak D call TRBD1 (5 bases). The germline V and J ends were trimmed by 0 bases and 0 bases, with 12 bases remaining between them. CDR1 is SGHTA and CDR2 is FQGNSA in the germline V gene. The CDR3 totals 18 residues.

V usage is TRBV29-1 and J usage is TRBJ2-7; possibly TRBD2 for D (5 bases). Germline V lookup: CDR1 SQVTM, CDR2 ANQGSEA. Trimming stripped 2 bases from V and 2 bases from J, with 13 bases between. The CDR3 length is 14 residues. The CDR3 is CSVEIPGKTYEQYF. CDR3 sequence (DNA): TGCAGCGTTGAAATTCCGGGGAAGACCTACGAGCAGTACTTC.

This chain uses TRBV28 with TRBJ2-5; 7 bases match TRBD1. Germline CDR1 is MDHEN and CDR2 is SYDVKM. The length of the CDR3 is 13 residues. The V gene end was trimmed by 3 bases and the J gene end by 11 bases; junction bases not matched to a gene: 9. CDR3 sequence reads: CASSFRGTADQYF. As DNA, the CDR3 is TGTGCCAGCAGTTTTAGGGGGACAGCGGATCAGTACTTC.

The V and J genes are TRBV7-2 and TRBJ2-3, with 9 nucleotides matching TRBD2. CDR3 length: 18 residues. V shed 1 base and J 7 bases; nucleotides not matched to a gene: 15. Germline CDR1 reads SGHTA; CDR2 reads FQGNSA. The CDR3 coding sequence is TGTGCCAGCAGCTTAGATGGTGGGGGACTAGCCCTGTGGAATACGCAGTATTTT. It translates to CASSLDGGGLALWNTQYF.

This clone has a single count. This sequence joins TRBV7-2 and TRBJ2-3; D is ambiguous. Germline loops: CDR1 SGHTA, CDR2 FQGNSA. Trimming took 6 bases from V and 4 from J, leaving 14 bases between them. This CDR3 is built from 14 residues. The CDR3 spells CASSFTRGADTQYF. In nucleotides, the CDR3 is TGTGCCAGCAGTTTTACTCGAGGCGCAGATACGCAGTATTTT.

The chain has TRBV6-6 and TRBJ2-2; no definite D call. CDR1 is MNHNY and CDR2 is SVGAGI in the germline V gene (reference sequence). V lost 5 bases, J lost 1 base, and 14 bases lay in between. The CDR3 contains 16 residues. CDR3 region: CASSAPESLNTGELFF. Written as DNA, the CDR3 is TGTGCCAGCAGTGCCCCGGAGAGCCTGAACACCGGGGAGCTGTTTTTT.

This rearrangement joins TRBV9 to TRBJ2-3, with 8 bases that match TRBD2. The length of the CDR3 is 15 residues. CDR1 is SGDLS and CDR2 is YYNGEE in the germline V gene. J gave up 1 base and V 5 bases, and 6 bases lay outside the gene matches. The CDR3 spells CASSVTSGGTDTQYF. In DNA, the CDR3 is TGTGCCAGCAGTGTTACTAGCGGAGGCACAGATACGCAGTATTTT.

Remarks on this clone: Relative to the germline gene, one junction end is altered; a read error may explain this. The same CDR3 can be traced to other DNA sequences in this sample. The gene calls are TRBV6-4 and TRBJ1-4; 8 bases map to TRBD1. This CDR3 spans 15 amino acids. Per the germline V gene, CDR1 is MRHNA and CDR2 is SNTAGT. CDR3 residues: CASSTQGAANEKLFF. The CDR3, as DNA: TGTGCCAGCAGTACCCAGGGGGCGGCTAATGAGAAACTGTTTTTT.

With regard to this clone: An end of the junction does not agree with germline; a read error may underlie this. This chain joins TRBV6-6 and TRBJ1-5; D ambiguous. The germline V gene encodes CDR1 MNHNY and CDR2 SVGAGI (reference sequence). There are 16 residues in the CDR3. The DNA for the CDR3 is TGTGCCAGCAGTTACTCGGTCCGTCATAGCAATCAGCCCCAGAATTTT. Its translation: CASSYSVRHSNQPQNF.

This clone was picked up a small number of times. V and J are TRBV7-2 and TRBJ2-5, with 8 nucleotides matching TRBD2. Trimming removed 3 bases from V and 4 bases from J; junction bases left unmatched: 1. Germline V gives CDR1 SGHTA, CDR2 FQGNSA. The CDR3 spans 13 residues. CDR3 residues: CASSFGGGETQYF. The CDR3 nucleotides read TGTGCCAGCAGCTTCGGGGGGGGAGAGACCCAGTACTTC.

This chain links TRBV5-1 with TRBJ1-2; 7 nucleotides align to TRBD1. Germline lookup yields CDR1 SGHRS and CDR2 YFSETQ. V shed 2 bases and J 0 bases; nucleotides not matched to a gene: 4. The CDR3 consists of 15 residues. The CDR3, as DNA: TGCGCCAGCAGCTTATCGCAGGGGGCTAACTATGGCTACACCTTC. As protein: CASSLSQGANYGYTF.